Below are 30 T cell receptor beta chains sequenced from a single sample in a study of control samples from healthy donors and cancer patients. TCRdb keeps only in-frame clones here, not all; method: immunoSEQ multiplex PCR. In the table there are some 160,000 clones, approximately 88% of which are singletons. Sequenced sample: blood. These receptors were taken from a man under 40 in good health.

The chain uses TRBV7-8 and TRBJ2-7; D uncertain. CDR1 and CDR2 (germline): SGHVS, FQNEAQ. CDR3 length: 11 residues. Trimming cost V 5 bases and J 3 bases, with 5 bases left between them. CDR3 nucleotide sequence: TGTGCCAGCAGCCTTGACTACGAGCAGTACTTC. This gives the protein CASSLDYEQYF.

The chain couples TRBV4-3 to TRBJ2-3; D call uncertain. V was shortened by 1 base and J by 2 bases, with 10 bases between the two germline ends. The length of the CDR3 is 15 residues. The germline CDR1 and CDR2 sequences are LGHNA and YSLEER. The CDR3 nucleotides are TGCGCCAGCAGCCAAGTTGCGTCTCACACAGATACGCAGTATTTT. Translation: CASSQVASHTDTQYF.

The J gene is TRBJ1-2, the V gene TRBV25-1, with unresolved D. Germline V gene lookup returns CDR1 MGHDK and CDR2 SYGVNS. The CDR3 has 12 residues. V lost 5 bases and J 0 bases, leaving 4 bases between the germline ends. The DNA for the CDR3 is TGTGCCAGCAGTAGCTCTAACTATGGCTACACCTTC. Translation gives CASSSSNYGYTF.

CDR3 protein: CASSPAAPHEKLFF. The CDR3 DNA sequence: TGTGCCAGCAGCCCCGCCGCGCCTCATGAAAAACTGTTTTTT. This chain joins TRBV7-9 and TRBJ1-4; D ambiguous. V lost 5 bases and J lost 6, with 13 bases in between. Germline CDR1 is SEHNR and CDR2 is FQNEAQ (reference sequence). The CDR3 extends over 14 amino acids.

This chain connects TRBV5-1 to TRBJ1-1; 8 bases are a match to TRBD1. The CDR3 runs to 15 residues. With 0 bases clipped from V and 5 bases from J, the junction kept 6 bases outside the gene matches. CDR1 and CDR2 from the germline V gene are SGHRS and YFSETQ. This chain's CDR3 is CASSLDRQGRTEAFF. The CDR3 DNA sequence: TGCGCCAGCAGCTTGGATAGACAGGGGAGGACTGAAGCTTTCTTT.

This chain joins TRBV5-1 and TRBJ2-3; the match to TRBD2 covers 10 bases. This CDR3 contains 16 residues. With 0 bases clipped from V and 4 bases from J, the junction kept 5 bases outside the gene matches. The germline V gene encodes CDR1 SGHRS and CDR2 YFSETQ. CDR3 in DNA: TGCGCCAGCAGCTTGGCTAGCGGGAGCCCTCCAGATACGCAGTATTTT. As protein: CASSLASGSPPDTQYF.

V gene TRBV4-1 combines with J gene TRBJ1-5; a weak D match, TRBD1 (5 bases). Trimming left V 0 bases short and J 9 bases short, with 21 bases between. CDR1 MGHRA and CDR2 YSYEKL come from the germline V gene. The CDR3 runs to 17 residues. The CDR3 nucleotides are TGCGCCAGCAGCCAAGATCGACAGACAAGTACTCGGGGGCCCCAGCATTTT. Translated, it gives CASSQDRQTSTRGPQHF.

The chain joins TRBV4-1 to TRBJ2-2; 8 positions match TRBD2. This CDR3 has 18 amino acids. Trimming removed 0 bases from V and 7 bases from J; junction bases left unmatched: 13. The germline CDR1 and CDR2 sequences are MGHRA and YSYEKL. The CDR3 region has the DNA TGCGCCAGCAGCCAAGATACGGCACTAGCGGCCAATTTCGGGGAGCTGTTTTTT. Translated, it gives CASSQDTALAANFGELFF.

J is TRBJ2-7 and V is TRBV4-1, with 7 bases matching TRBD2. Germline loops: CDR1 MGHRA, CDR2 YSYEKL. The CDR3 spans 14 residues. Losses at the gene ends were 4 bases for V and 4 bases for J; bases not matched to a gene: 7. The CDR3, as DNA: TGCGCCAGCAGCCCCCGACTAGCAGGGTACGAGCAGTACTTC. This gives the protein CASSPRLAGYEQYF.

The rearrangement links TRBV30 to TRBJ1-2, with D possibly being TRBD1 (6 bases). CDR1 and CDR2 from the germline V gene are GTSNPN and SVGIG (reference sequence). Trimming removed 3 bases from V and 2 bases from J, with 7 bases in between. The CDR3 is made up of 12 amino acids. Here the CDR3 DNA reads TGTGCCTGGAGACAGGGAAACTATGGCTACACCTTC. It is translated as CAWRQGNYGYTF.

The rearrangement uses TRBV27 and TRBJ2-7; 8 bases are a match to TRBD2. The CDR3 extends over 16 amino acids. CDR1 MNHEY and CDR2 SMNVEV come from the germline V gene (reference sequence). V was pared by 0 bases and J by 3 bases, with 7 bases of the junction left unmatched. The CDR3 reads CASSLSWLAGSYEQYF. For the CDR3, the DNA is TGTGCCAGCAGTTTATCGTGGCTAGCGGGTAGCTACGAGCAGTACTTC.

The chain combines TRBV5-8 with TRBJ1-5; no clear D. Per the germline V gene, CDR1 is SGHTS and CDR2 is YDEGEE. The CDR3 spans 14 residues. Trimming pared 2 bases from V and 2 bases from J, leaving 8 bases between. The CDR3 nucleotides are TGTGCCAGCAGCTTTACGGCAGGCAATCAGCCCCAGCATTTT. Encoded protein: CASSFTAGNQPQHF.

The sample holds one count of this clone. The chain uses TRBV11-2 and TRBJ2-5; TRBD2 aligns across 12 bases. V lost 5 bases, J lost 5 bases, and 12 bases stayed unmatched. This CDR3 is 17 amino acids long. Germline V lookup: CDR1 SGHAT, CDR2 FQNNGV. CDR3 DNA sequence: TGTGCCAGCAGCCGAGAGATCACTAGCGGGGGGCGGGAGACCCAGTACTTC. Protein sequence: CASSREITSGGRETQYF.

This clone was counted between two and nine times. The V gene is TRBV7-3, the J gene TRBJ1-2, with 8 bases fitting TRBD1. The V gene end was trimmed by 3 bases and the J gene end by 6 bases; junction bases not matched to a gene: 9. Germline V gives CDR1 SGHTA, CDR2 FQGTGA. This CDR3 comprises 15 residues. This chain's CDR3 is CASSFSPGGINGYTF. The DNA of the CDR3 is TGTGCCAGCAGCTTTTCTCCAGGGGGCATCAATGGCTACACCTTC.

This chain connects TRBV11-2 to TRBJ1-1; TRBD1 is a possible D gene (6 bases). The CDR3 has 12 residues. V was trimmed by 5 bases and J by 10 bases, leaving 14 bases between them. Germline lookup yields CDR1 SGHAT and CDR2 FQNNGV. The CDR3 protein is CASSTHRDPAFF. The CDR3 nucleotides read TGTGCCAGCAGCACCCACAGGGATCCAGCTTTCTTT.

This chain joins TRBV7-3 and TRBJ2-2; tentatively, D is TRBD2 (6 bases). Germline CDR1 and CDR2: SGHTA and FQGTGA. This CDR3 region has 15 residues. V gave up 4 bases and J gave up 6 bases, with 15 bases separating them. In DNA, the CDR3 is TGTGCCAGCAGCTCCGGGACTTCTAACTCCGGGGAGCTGTTTTTT. Its translation is CASSSGTSNSGELFF.

A single count supports this clone. CDR3 loop: CASSSTTNTEAFF. CDR3 DNA sequence: TGTGCCAGCAGCTCCACAACGAACACTGAAGCTTTCTTT. The genes are TRBV5-4 and TRBJ1-1; D gene unclear. Trimming removed 3 bases at V and 1 base at J, with 7 bases between. From germline, CDR1 is SGHNT and CDR2 YYREEE (reference sequence). The CDR3 loop spans 13 amino acids.

Turning to this clone: Compared with germline, one end of the junction differs, possibly owing to a read error. This chain connects TRBV30 to TRBJ2-7; 10 positions agree with TRBD1. CDR1 is GTSNPN and CDR2 is SVGIG in the germline V gene (reference sequence). CDR3 size: 11 residues. The CDR3 loop is CAWTGRTGGGF. CDR3 DNA: TGTGCCTGGACGGGGCGGACAGGGGGAGGCTTC.

This clone was observed a single time. This chain joins TRBV4-3 and TRBJ2-7, with D perhaps given as TRBD1 or TRBD2 (6 bases each). This CDR3 comprises 17 residues. Per germline, CDR1 LGHNA and CDR2 YSLEER. V was trimmed by 4 bases and J by 6 bases, leaving 25 bases between them. CDR3 residues: CASSRTATGGTLSEQYF. The CDR3 nucleotides are TGCGCCAGCAGCCGGACAGCGACTGGAGGGACCCTTTCCGAGCAGTACTTC.

This chain connects TRBV6-5 to TRBJ1-1, with 9 bases lining up with TRBD1. V dropped 2 bases and J dropped 4; count of bases not matched to a gene: 5. Germline V gene lookup returns CDR1 MNHEY and CDR2 SVGAGI. CDR3 size: 15 residues. CDR3 in amino acids: CASSYGGQGGTEAFF. CDR3 DNA sequence: TGTGCCAGCAGTTACGGGGGACAGGGCGGCACTGAAGCTTTCTTT.

The chain is built from TRBV7-9 and TRBJ1-3, with 11 bases that match TRBD1. Germline V lookup: CDR1 SEHNR, CDR2 FQNEAQ (reference sequence). The CDR3 extends over 16 amino acids. The V and J ends lost 5 bases and 4 bases, in that order; junction bases with no gene match: 7. For the CDR3, the DNA is TGTGCCAGCAGCGACCGGGACAGGGGGGGCGGAAACACCATATATTTT. It yields the protein CASSDRDRGGGNTIYF.

The chain uses TRBV7-9 and TRBJ2-3, with TRBD1 identical over 9 bases. The CDR3 contains 17 residues. Germline V CDR1 and CDR2: SEHNR, FQNEAQ (reference sequence). V gave up 5 bases and J gave up 4 bases; unmatched junction bases: 13. The CDR3: CASSLTDAGTGSDTQYF. The CDR3 DNA is TGTGCCAGCAGCCTAACAGACGCCGGGACAGGGTCAGATACGCAGTATTTT.

The V gene is TRBV11-3, the J gene TRBJ2-3; TRBD2 matches at 12 bases. Trimming took 5 bases from V and 6 from J; bases not matched to a gene: 9. The CDR3 has 16 residues. Germline CDR1 SGHNT, CDR2 YENEEA. The chain's CDR3 is CASSTRTSGNLDTQYF. The CDR3 DNA is TGTGCCAGCAGCACCCGGACTAGCGGGAATTTGGATACGCAGTATTTT.

V gene TRBV10-2 combines with J gene TRBJ2-7, with D perhaps TRBD2 (5 bases). The CDR3 loop spans 12 amino acids. Trimming took off 6 bases at V and 6 bases at J, with 12 bases between the two ends. Germline loops: CDR1 WSHSY, CDR2 SAAADI. Written as DNA, the CDR3 is TGCGCCAGCAGGAGTAGCGTGGCCGAGCAGTACTTC. Protein: CASRSSVAEQYF.

This clone was detected once. This chain links TRBV29-1 with TRBJ2-1; tentative D call: TRBD2 (6 bases). Germline CDR1 reads SQVTM; CDR2 reads ANQGSEA. The CDR3 is made up of 16 amino acids. The V end was cut by 4 bases, the J end by 10 bases, with 26 bases between. Written as DNA, the CDR3 is TGCAGCGTTGTGGCCCTTGTTCAGGGAGGTGCGGGCGAGCAGTTCTTC. Its translation: CSVVALVQGGAGEQFF.

This clone has only one observation. This rearrangement joins TRBV6-2 or TRBV6-3 to TRBJ1-1, with D perhaps TRBD1 (5 bases). V lost 6 bases and J 1 base, leaving 12 bases between the germline ends. Per germline, CDR1 MNHEY and CDR2 SVGEGT. The CDR3 is made up of 14 amino acids. CDR3 protein: CASSWDGPNTEAFF. In nucleotides, the CDR3 is TGTGCCAGCAGCTGGGACGGACCGAACACTGAAGCTTTCTTT.

The chain uses TRBV11-3 and TRBJ2-1, with 10 bases that match TRBD2. CDR3 length equals 17 residues. CDR1 is SGHNT and CDR2 is YENEEA in the germline V gene. The V segment lost 0 bases and the J segment 4 bases; nucleotides outside the gene matches: 6. CDR3 residues: CASSLDFGLAAYNEQFF. The CDR3 bases are TGTGCCAGCAGCTTAGATTTCGGACTAGCGGCTTACAATGAGCAGTTCTTC.

The chain joins TRBV5-1 to TRBJ1-3, with TRBD1 matching over 7 bases. CDR3 size: 16 residues. Unmatched junction bases numbered 10, after V lost 4 bases and J lost 3 bases. CDR1 SGHRS and CDR2 YFSETQ come from the germline V gene. CDR3 DNA: TGCGCCAGCAGCCGCCCAGAGGGGGCGCGTGGAAACACCATATATTTT. It yields the protein CASSRPEGARGNTIYF.

V is TRBV15 and J is TRBJ1-5; D not resolved. Germline values: CDR1 LNHNV, CDR2 YYDKDF (reference sequence). This CDR3 spans 18 amino acids. The V gene lost 0 bases and the J gene lost 2 bases, with 17 bases spanning the gap. Here the CDR3 DNA reads TGTGCCACCAGCAGAGATTCCAATACAGCTAGCGGCAATCAGCCCCAGCATTTT. Its translation: CATSRDSNTASGNQPQHF.

The CDR3: CASSFSRGNEQFF. CDR3 sequence (DNA): TGTGCCAGCAGCTTCAGCAGGGGCAATGAGCAGTTCTTC. The rearrangement uses TRBV7-8 and TRBJ2-1; tentative D call: TRBD1 (6 bases). The germline CDR1 and CDR2 sequences are SGHVS and FQNEAQ. V was trimmed by 3 bases and J by 6 bases, leaving 9 bases between them. This CDR3 has 13 amino acids.